Described below is a single T cell receptor beta chain sequence and its context. What it binds is not known. This entry comes from a study of shared clonotypes between healthy human individuals. About the study: Plates per donor: three CD4 naive, three CD4 memory, two CD8 naive, one CD8 memory. Findings of the study overall: Clonotypes which were not shared had lower generation probabilities than clonotypes that all four donors shared. It was the few donors that limited the genetic and exposure-history diversity represented.

Germline trimming cut 5 bases from V and 7 bases from J; bases unmatched to any gene: 3. CDR3 length: 13 residues. Germline CDR1 reads LNHDA; CDR2 reads SQIVND (reference sequence). Genomic DNA (from each subset) was split evenly across several immunoSEQ plates. Profiling relied on immunoSEQ multiplex PCR, and the TCRdb table lists in-frame clones only, not all of them. Found here are some 1 million clones, roughly 80% of them singletons; the top ten hold approximately 1.5%. What was sequenced was memory CD4+ T cells sorted from blood. The subset here: CD45RA-negative fraction. The sequence came from a man aged 18 to 30 in good health. The chain carries TRBV19 and TRBJ1-2, with TRBD1 identical over 11 bases. CDR3 loop: CASSEDRGPGYTF. CDR3 sequence (DNA): TGTGCCAGTAGTGAGGACAGGGGGCCTGGCTACACCTTC.